The T cell receptor beta chain described here comes from a study of PD-1 blockade in classical Hodgkin lymphoma. Background on the study: Patients got intravenous nivolumab 3 mg/kg every 2 weeks.

Generated by immunoSEQ multiplex PCR, the TCRdb table keeps only in-frame clones and is missing some. The top ten hold less than 2% of the sample, which has roughly 7,700 clones, approximately 90% seen once. Brentuximab vedotin exposure varied, and every patient relapsed after autologous stem cell transplantation. Researchers report purifying CD4+ T cells from thawed PBMCs by magnetic negative selection. Complete response, partial response or progressive disease were the best responses. Unmatched junction bases numbered 6, after V lost 6 bases and J lost 5 bases. This CDR3 spans 13 amino acids. Germline V gene data show CDR1 as SQVTM and CDR2 as ANQGSEA. On this clone: Its antigen is unknown.

Overall study findings and caveats: Diminished baseline TCR diversity has been reported in newly diagnosed patients relative to healthy donors. The repertoire differences lack a defined cause, possibly disease activity or prior therapy.

This TCR came from a human donor with classical Hodgkin lymphoma. The sequencing here drew on CD4+ T cells from blood, taken at baseline. The chain uses TRBV29-1 and TRBJ2-3; 9 nucleotides match TRBD1. The CDR3 sequence is CSVGQGLGDTQYF. In DNA, the CDR3 is TGCAGCGTGGGACAGGGTTTGGGAGATACGCAGTATTTT.